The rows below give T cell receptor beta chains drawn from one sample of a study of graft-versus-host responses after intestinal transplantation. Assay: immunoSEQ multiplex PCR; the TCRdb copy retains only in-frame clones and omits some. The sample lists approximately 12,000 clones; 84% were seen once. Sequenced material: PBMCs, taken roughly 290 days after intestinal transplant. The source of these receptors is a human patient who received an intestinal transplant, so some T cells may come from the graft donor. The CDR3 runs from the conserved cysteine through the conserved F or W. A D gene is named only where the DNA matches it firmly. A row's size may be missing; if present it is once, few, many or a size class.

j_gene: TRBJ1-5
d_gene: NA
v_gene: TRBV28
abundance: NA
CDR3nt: TGTGCCAGCATTAGGGGGGCGGGCAATCAGCCCCAGCATTTT
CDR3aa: CASIRGAGNQPQHF

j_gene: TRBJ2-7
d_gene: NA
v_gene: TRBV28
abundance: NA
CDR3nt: TGTGCCAGTACTCTCTCCTACGAGCAGTACTTC
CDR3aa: CASTLSYEQYF

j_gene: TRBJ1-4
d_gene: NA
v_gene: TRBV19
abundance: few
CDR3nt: TGTGCCAGTAGTATTGCGGGGGGCAATGAAAAACTGTTTTTT
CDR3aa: CASSIAGGNEKLFF

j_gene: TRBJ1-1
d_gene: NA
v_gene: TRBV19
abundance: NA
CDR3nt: TGTGCCAGTACCCAGCGTACACGGGACACTGAAGCTTTCTTT
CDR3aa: CASTQRTRDTEAFF

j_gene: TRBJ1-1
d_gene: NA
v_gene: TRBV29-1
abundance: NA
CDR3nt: TGCAGCGTTGGGCTAAACACTGAAGCTTTCTTT
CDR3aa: CSVGLNTEAFF

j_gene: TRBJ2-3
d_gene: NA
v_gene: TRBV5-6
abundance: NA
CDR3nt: TGTGCCAGCAGCGACGCCGCAGGGTCAGATACGCAGTATTTT
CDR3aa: CASSDAAGSDTQYF

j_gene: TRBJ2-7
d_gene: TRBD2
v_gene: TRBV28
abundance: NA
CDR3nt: TGTGCCAGCAGTACCCGACTAGCGGGAGGGTTCTACGAGCAGTACTTC
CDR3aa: CASSTRLAGGFYEQYF

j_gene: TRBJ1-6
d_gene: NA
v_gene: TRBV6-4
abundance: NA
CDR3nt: TGTGCCAGCAGTGCCACAGGGATCTATAATTCACCCCTCCACTTT
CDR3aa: CASSATGIYNSPLHF

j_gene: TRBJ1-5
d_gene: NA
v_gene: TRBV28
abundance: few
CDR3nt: TGTGCCAGCAGTTTATTTTGGGGGGGTGAAGGGCCCAATCAGCCCCAGCATTTT
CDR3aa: CASSLFWGGEGPNQPQHF

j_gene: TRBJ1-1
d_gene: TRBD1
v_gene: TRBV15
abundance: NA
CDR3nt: TGTGCCACCAGCAGAGGACAGGGGTTGAACACTGAAGCTTTCTTT
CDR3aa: CATSRGQGLNTEAFF

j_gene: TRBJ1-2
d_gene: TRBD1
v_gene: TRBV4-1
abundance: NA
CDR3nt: TGCGCCAGCAGCCAAGCTGGACAGGGGCTTCCTTATGGCTACACCTTC
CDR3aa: CASSQAGQGLPYGYTF

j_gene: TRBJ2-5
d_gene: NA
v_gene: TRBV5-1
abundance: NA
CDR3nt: TGCGCCAGCAGCCTGGACTCCCAAGAGACCCAGTACTTC
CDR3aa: CASSLDSQETQYF

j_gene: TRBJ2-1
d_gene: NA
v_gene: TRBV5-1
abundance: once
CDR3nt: TGCGCCAGCAGCTTGGCCCAGGCCGGGGTTGAGCAGTTCTTC
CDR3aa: CASSLAQAGVEQFF

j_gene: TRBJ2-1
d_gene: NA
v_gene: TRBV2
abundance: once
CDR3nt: TGTGCCAGCAGTGGACCCTACAATGAGCAGTTCTTC
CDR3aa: CASSGPYNEQFF

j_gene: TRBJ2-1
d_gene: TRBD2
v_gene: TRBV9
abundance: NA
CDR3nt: TGTGCCAGCAGCGTAGTGCTAGCGGGAGAGGGTGAGCAGTTCTTC
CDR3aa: CASSVVLAGEGEQFF

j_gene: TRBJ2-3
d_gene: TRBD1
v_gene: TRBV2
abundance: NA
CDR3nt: TGTGCCAGCAGACGCATTGGACAGGGGGCATTTCCGTATTTT
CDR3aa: CASRRIGQGAFPYF

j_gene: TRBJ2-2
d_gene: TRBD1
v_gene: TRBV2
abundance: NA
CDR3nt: TGTGCCAGGACGGGACAGGGGACCGGGGAGCTGTTTTTT
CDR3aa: CARTGQGTGELFF

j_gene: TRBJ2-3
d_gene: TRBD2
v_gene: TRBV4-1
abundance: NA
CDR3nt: TGCGCCAGCAGCTCCCGACTAGCGGGAGCGACAGATACGCAGTATTTT
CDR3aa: CASSSRLAGATDTQYF

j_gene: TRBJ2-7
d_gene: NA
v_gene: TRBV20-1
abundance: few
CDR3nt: TGCAGTGCTAGACAGGGTTACGAGCAGTACTTC
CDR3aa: CSARQGYEQYF

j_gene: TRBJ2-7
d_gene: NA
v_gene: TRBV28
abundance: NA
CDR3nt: TGTGCCAGCAGTACTGCGGGACCCCTCCTCTACGAGCAGTACTTC
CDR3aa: CASSTAGPLLYEQYF

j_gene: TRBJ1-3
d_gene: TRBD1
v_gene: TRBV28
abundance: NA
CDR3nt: TGTGCCAGCAGTTTATTCACAGGGGGCTCTGGAAACACCATATATTTT
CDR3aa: CASSLFTGGSGNTIYF

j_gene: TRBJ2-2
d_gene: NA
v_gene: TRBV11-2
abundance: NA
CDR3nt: TGTGCCAGCAGCCCCGGACAGAACACCGGGGAGCTGTTTTTT
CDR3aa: CASSPGQNTGELFF

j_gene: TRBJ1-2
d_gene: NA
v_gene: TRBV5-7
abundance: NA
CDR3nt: TGTGCCAGCAGCTTGGGGACAGAACCCGACCTTCGATATGGCTACACCTTC
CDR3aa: CASSLGTEPDLRYGYTF

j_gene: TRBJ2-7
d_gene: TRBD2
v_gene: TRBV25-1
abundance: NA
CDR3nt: TGTGCCAGCAGTGGAGGGATAGCGGGGATCTACGAGCAGTACTTC
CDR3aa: CASSGGIAGIYEQYF